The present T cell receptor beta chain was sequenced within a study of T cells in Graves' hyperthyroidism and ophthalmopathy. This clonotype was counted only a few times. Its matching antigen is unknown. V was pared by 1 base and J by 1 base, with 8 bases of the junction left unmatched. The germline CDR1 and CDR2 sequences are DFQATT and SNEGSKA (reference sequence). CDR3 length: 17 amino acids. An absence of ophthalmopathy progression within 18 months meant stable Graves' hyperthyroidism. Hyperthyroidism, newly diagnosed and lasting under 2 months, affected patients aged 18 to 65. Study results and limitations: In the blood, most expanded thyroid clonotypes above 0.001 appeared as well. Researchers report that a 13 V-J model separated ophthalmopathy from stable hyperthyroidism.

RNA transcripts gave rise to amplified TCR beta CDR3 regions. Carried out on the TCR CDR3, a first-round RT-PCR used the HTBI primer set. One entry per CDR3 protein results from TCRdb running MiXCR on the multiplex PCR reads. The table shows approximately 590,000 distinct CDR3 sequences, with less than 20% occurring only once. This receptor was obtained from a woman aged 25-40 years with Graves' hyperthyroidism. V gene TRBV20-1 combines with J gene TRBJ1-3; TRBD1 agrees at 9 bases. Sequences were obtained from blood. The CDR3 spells CSARVSGTGTSGNTIYF. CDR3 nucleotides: TGCAGTGCTAGAGTATCCGGGACAGGGACTTCTGGAAACACCATATATTTT.